A selection of T cell receptor beta chains follows, all from one sample in a study of vaccination and CD4 T cells after COVID-19. TCRdb itself ran the PCR reads through MiXCR, one entry per CDR3 protein. The sample has roughly 7,600 distinct CDR3 sequences; 21% are singletons. No cognate antigen is known for these TCRs. The input for sequencing was CD4+ T cells from blood, cultured in vitro, taken after SARS-CoV-2 vaccination. Receptors originate from a human donor who had recovered from COVID-19. CDR3s include the opening cysteine and the closing phenylalanine or tryptophan. Each record gives: J gene, clone size, V gene, D gene, CDR3 protein, CDR3 DNA. The D gene is left open where the match is weak. Clone size, where shown, is once, few, many, or a class for clones that have expanded.

>TRBJ1-2|NA|TRBV20-1|TRBD1
CSARADRVVTNGYTF
TGCAGTGCTAGAGCCGACAGGGTCGTCACAAATGGCTACACCTTC
>TRBJ2-1|NA|TRBV28|TRBD1
CASRFSLGTGVSNEQFF
TGTGCCAGCAGGTTTTCCTTAGGGACAGGGGTCTCCAATGAGCAGTTCTTC
>TRBJ2-7|NA|TRBV5-1|TRBD2
CASSFLGLGELGSYEQYF
TGCGCCAGCAGCTTCCTAGGACTAGGGGAACTAGGTTCCTACGAGCAGTACTTC
>TRBJ2-7|few|TRBV6-2/TRBV6-3|NA
CASTGLSYEQYF
TGTGCCAGCACCGGACTATCGTACGAGCAGTACTTC
>TRBJ2-5|medium-sized|TRBV20-1|TRBD2
CSARVPGLAGVSAQYF
TGCAGTGCTAGAGTCCCGGGACTAGCGGGAGTCTCGGCCCAGTACTTC
>TRBJ2-7|few|TRBV11-2|TRBD2
CASSLGLAGEEQYF
TGTGCCAGCAGCTTAGGACTAGCGGGGGAAGAGCAGTACTTC
>TRBJ2-3|NA|TRBV27|NA
CASSSPGDPDTQYF
TGTGCCAGCAGTTCTCCAGGGGACCCAGATACGCAGTATTTT
>TRBJ2-1|NA|TRBV6-4|NA
CASSDNLPGYNEQFF
TGTGCCAGCAGTGACAATCTCCCAGGCTACAATGAGCAGTTCTTC
>TRBJ2-1|NA|TRBV6-5|NA
CASSYAAEQFF
TGTGCCAGCAGTTACGCTGCTGAGCAGTTCTTC
>TRBJ2-1|few|TRBV7-6|NA
CASSSGPSSYNEQFF
TGTGCCAGCAGCTCAGGGCCGAGCTCCTACAATGAGCAGTTCTTC
>TRBJ1-3|NA|TRBV7-7|TRBD1
CASSLGTGSGNTIYF
TGTGCCAGCAGCCTAGGGACAGGCTCTGGAAACACCATATATTTT
>TRBJ1-1|medium-sized|TRBV4-1|TRBD1
CASSQDRTGRSTEAFF
TGCGCCAGCAGCCAAGATCGGACAGGGCGGAGCACTGAAGCTTTCTTT
>TRBJ2-7|many|TRBV20-1|TRBD1
CSARTGGTYEQYF
TGCAGTGCCCGGACAGGGGGAACCTACGAGCAGTACTTC
>TRBJ1-1|few|TRBV5-6|NA
CASSRRGRGTEAFF
TGTGCCAGCAGCCGGCGTGGGAGGGGCACTGAAGCTTTCTTT
>TRBJ2-1|NA|TRBV19|TRBD2
CASRTLAGGYEQFF
TGTGCCAGTAGGACACTAGCGGGAGGCTATGAGCAGTTCTTC
>TRBJ1-5|medium-sized|TRBV28|NA
CASSTTGKRLGNQPQHF
TGTGCCAGCAGCACTACGGGGAAACGGCTAGGCAATCAGCCCCAGCATTTT
>TRBJ1-1|few|TRBV29-1|NA
CSVEVRVAGTEAFF
TGCAGCGTTGAAGTCAGGGTAGCAGGCACTGAAGCTTTCTTT
>TRBJ2-3|NA|TRBV29-1|NA
CSVQEGATDTQYF
TGCAGCGTTCAGGAGGGAGCGACAGATACGCAGTATTTT
>TRBJ1-1|NA|TRBV7-9|NA
CASSPRQDRRWNTEAFF
TGTGCCAGCAGCCCCCGACAGGACCGTCGCTGGAACACTGAAGCTTTCTTT
>TRBJ2-2|few|TRBV20-1|TRBD1
CSARDREAGELFF
TGCAGTGCACGGGACAGAGAGGCCGGGGAGCTGTTTTTT
>TRBJ1-2|NA|TRBV28|NA
CASSIQQGLGGYTF
TGTGCCAGCAGTATCCAACAGGGTCTGGGAGGCTACACCTTC
>TRBJ1-6|once|TRBV2|NA
CASSAQGSYNSPLHF
TGTGCCAGCAGTGCACAGGGATCCTATAATTCACCCCTCCACTTT
>TRBJ2-2|NA|TRBV19|TRBD1
CASRGTGITGELFF
TGTGCCAGTCGGGGGACAGGGATCACCGGGGAGCTGTTTTTT
>TRBJ1-5|medium-sized|TRBV28|NA
CASSLTRAGYNQPQHF
TGTGCCAGCAGTCTCACAAGGGCTGGGTACAATCAGCCCCAGCATTTT
>TRBJ1-1|few|TRBV20-1|NA
CSARGGVIGTEAFF
TGCAGTGCTAGAGGGGGGGTAATTGGCACTGAAGCTTTCTTT
>TRBJ2-1|few|TRBV19|NA
CASSITGATGEQFF
TGTGCCAGTAGTATAACTGGGGCAACAGGTGAGCAGTTCTTC
>TRBJ2-7|NA|TRBV12-3/TRBV12-4|TRBD2
CASRPTSGGVYEQYF
TGTGCCAGCAGACCTACTAGCGGGGGGGTTTACGAGCAGTACTTC
>TRBJ2-3|medium-sized|TRBV19|TRBD1
CASSTSPGQGAADTQYF
TGTGCCAGTAGTACCTCCCCGGGACAGGGGGCAGCAGATACGCAGTATTTT
>TRBJ2-4|once|TRBV6-2/TRBV6-3|NA
CASSYSGGAKNIQYF
TGTGCCAGCAGTTACTCGGGGGGAGCCAAAAACATTCAGTACTTC
>TRBJ2-1|NA|TRBV25-1|TRBD2
CASSRREGRSYNEQFF
TGTGCCAGCAGTAGGCGGGAGGGCCGGTCCTACAATGAGCAGTTCTTC
>TRBJ2-7|large|TRBV7-8|TRBD2
CASSHRGGGGRAAHEQYF
TGTGCCAGCAGCCATAGGGGGGGAGGCGGGAGGGCGGCACACGAGCAGTACTTC
>TRBJ2-6|NA|TRBV5-6|NA
CASSPFDSGANVLTF
TGTGCCAGCAGCCCATTTGACTCTGGGGCCAACGTCCTGACTTTC
>TRBJ1-5|few|TRBV7-9|NA
CASSWGEQPQHF
TGTGCCAGCAGCTGGGGAGAGCAGCCCCAGCATTTT
>TRBJ2-3|NA|TRBV27|TRBD2
CASRKLAGASTDTQYF
TGTGCCAGCAGAAAACTAGCGGGGGCTAGCACAGATACGCAGTATTTT
>TRBJ1-2|many|TRBV6-1|TRBD1
CASSETLQGEGRGYTF
TGTGCCAGCAGTGAGACCCTACAGGGGGAGGGGCGTGGCTACACCTTC
>TRBJ2-7|few|TRBV6-2/TRBV6-3|TRBD2
CASHPAPSSGGTYEQYF
TGTGCCAGCCACCCAGCGCCCTCCTCGGGGGGAACCTACGAGCAGTACTTC
>TRBJ2-5|NA|TRBV5-4|TRBD2
CASRPGTSGKKTQYF
TGTGCCAGCAGGCCTGGGACTAGCGGGAAAAAGACCCAGTACTTC
>TRBJ2-7|NA|TRBV4-1|TRBD1
CASSLTPGQGFYEQYF
TGCGCCAGCAGCCTCACCCCCGGACAGGGATTCTACGAGCAGTACTTC
>TRBJ2-5|NA|TRBV6-5|NA
CASSYSREETQYF
TGTGCCAGCAGTTACTCGAGAGAAGAGACCCAGTACTTC
>TRBJ2-7|NA|TRBV7-9|NA
CASSIYLCSVSGTGGNEQYF
NA
>TRBJ1-2|medium-sized|TRBV6-1|NA
CASSPGGGALNGYTF
TGTGCCAGCAGTCCCGGGGGGGGGGCTTTGAATGGCTACACCTTC
>TRBJ2-5|NA|TRBV20-1|NA
CSAQNSGRKETQYF
TGCAGTGCCCAAAATAGCGGAAGAAAAGAGACCCAGTACTTC
>TRBJ2-3|NA|TRBV18|NA
CASSPLDMGGRDTQYF
TGTGCCAGCTCACCACTGGATATGGGGGGAAGAGATACGCAGTATTTT
>TRBJ1-2|medium-sized|TRBV6-1|TRBD1
CASSLQGNYGYTF
TGTGCCAGCAGTCTACAGGGGAACTATGGCTACACCTTC
>TRBJ2-7|few|TRBV28|NA
CASGNRATYEQYF
TGTGCCAGCGGAAACAGGGCCACCTACGAGCAGTACTTC
>TRBJ2-1|NA|TRBV20-1|TRBD2
CSAPTAQVLAGGDNEQFF
TGCAGTGCCCCGACCGCCCAAGTACTAGCGGGAGGGGACAATGAGCAGTTCTTC
>TRBJ2-1|few|TRBV7-2|TRBD2
CASSLILAGHEQFF
TGTGCCAGCAGCTTAATACTAGCGGGACATGAGCAGTTCTTC
>TRBJ2-3|NA|TRBV20-1|NA
CSARDRVIGTDTQYF
TGCAGTGCTAGAGATCGGGTAATTGGGACAGATACGCAGTATTTT
>TRBJ1-5|NA|TRBV19|TRBD1
CASQLRGGQGSQPQHF
TGTGCCAGCCAACTCCGTGGGGGACAGGGGTCCCAGCCCCAGCATTTT